This T cell receptor beta chain was observed in a study of blood T cell repertoires in COVID-19. Someone with COVID-19 had been met by exposed participants within 2 weeks before study entry. The germline CDR1 and CDR2 sequences are SGHAT and FQNNGV. The CDR3 spans 16 residues. V gave up 0 bases and J gave up 0 bases, with 12 bases separating them. Assay: immunoSEQ multiplex PCR; the TCRdb copy retains only in-frame clones and omits some. This sample carries 300,000 to 350,000 clones, more than 90% of them seen once, and the ten largest clones take roughly 3.9%. The sequence was obtained from a woman under 40 who had been exposed to COVID-19. The chain uses TRBV11-2 and TRBJ2-7; weak D call: TRBD2 (5 bases). Sequencing was performed on PBMCs or T cells enriched from blood (not recorded which). The CDR3 DNA is TGTGCCAGCAGCTTAGAAGGACGGACTTTCTCCTACGAGCAGTACTTC. It encodes CASSLEGRTFSYEQYF.